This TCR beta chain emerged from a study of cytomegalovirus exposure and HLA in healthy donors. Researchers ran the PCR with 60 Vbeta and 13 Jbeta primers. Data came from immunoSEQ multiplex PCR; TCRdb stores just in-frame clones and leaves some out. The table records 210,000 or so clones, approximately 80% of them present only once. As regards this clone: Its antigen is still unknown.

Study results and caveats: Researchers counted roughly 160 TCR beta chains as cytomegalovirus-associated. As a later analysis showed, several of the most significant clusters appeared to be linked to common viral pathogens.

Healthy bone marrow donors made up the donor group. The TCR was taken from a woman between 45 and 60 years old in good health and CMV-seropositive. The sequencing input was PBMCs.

The CDR3 spells CASSLGADRFSSSPLHF. The CDR3 DNA follows: TGCGCCAGCAGCTTGGGGGCCGACAGATTTTCCAGTTCACCCCTCCACTTT. This sequence joins TRBV5-1 and TRBJ1-6; tentatively, D is TRBD1 (5 bases). V dropped 0 bases and J dropped 9 bases, with 19 bases sitting between them. The CDR3 is made up of 17 amino acids. Germline V gene data show CDR1 as SGHRS and CDR2 as YFSETQ. The full variable domain, with the rest looked up from reference TRBV5-1 and TRBJ1-6, is KAGVTQTPRYLIKTRGQQVTLSCSPISGHRSVSWYQQTPGQGLQFLFEYFSETQRNKGNFPGRFSGRQFSNSRSEMNVSTLELGDSALYLCASSLGADRFSSSPLHFGNGTRLTVT.